This entry lists 20 T cell receptor beta chains sequenced from one sample in a study of OX40 agonist ivuxolimab in advanced cancers. Some clones are missing from TCRdb's copy, which holds only in-frame ones; the method was immunoSEQ multiplex PCR. Here the sample spans about 58,000 clones, over 65% being singletons. The sample here was CD4+ or CD8+ T cells sorted from blood, taken in a trial of the OX40 agonist ivuxolimab. The origin of the receptors is an adult with an advanced solid tumor such as melanoma, head and neck, liver or kidney cancer.

This chain joins TRBV30 and TRBJ2-7; TRBD1 agrees at 9 bases. After removal of 2 bases from V and 5 bases from J, the junction contained 4 bases not matched to a gene. Germline lookup yields CDR1 GTSNPN and CDR2 SVGIG (reference sequence). The CDR3 spans 13 residues. CDR3 coding DNA: TGTGCCTGGAGTCCGGGGACAGGGAACGAGCAGTACTTC. The encoded protein is CAWSPGTGNEQYF.

The chain uses TRBV19 and TRBJ2-7, with 8 bases lining up with TRBD1. Germline loops: CDR1 LNHDA, CDR2 SQIVND (reference sequence). The CDR3 totals 13 residues. With V trimmed by 6 bases and J by 2 bases, 3 bases remained unmatched. CDR3 in amino acids: CASRGQGPYEQYF. CDR3 sequence (DNA): TGTGCCAGTAGAGGACAGGGCCCCTACGAGCAGTACTTC.

The chain has TRBV19 and TRBJ2-6; the D is unclear. The germline V gene has CDR1 LNHDA and CDR2 SQIVND (reference sequence). Trimming cost V 3 bases and J 1 base, with 10 bases left between them. The CDR3 has 16 residues. For the CDR3, the DNA is TGTGCCAGTAGTATGCACCGACATTCTGGGGCCAACGTCCTGACTTTC. It specifies CASSMHRHSGANVLTF.

The chain recombines TRBV18 with TRBJ2-2, with D perhaps matching TRBD2 (6 bases). Germline CDR1 reads KGHSH; CDR2 reads LQKENI. V dropped 3 bases and J dropped 0 bases, with 11 bases sitting between them. The CDR3 contains 16 residues. Written as DNA, the CDR3 is TGTGCCAGCTCACCTGCCCGGGGGACGAACACCGGGGAGCTGTTTTTT. It encodes CASSPARGTNTGELFF.

The chain couples TRBV7-3 to TRBJ2-1; 7 bases are shared with TRBD2. The CDR3 consists of 15 residues. The V gene end was trimmed by 2 bases and the J gene end by 9 bases; junction bases not matched to a gene: 10. CDR1 and CDR2 from the germline V gene are SGHTA and FQGTGA. CDR3: CASSLAGEIGGEQFF. CDR3 bases: TGTGCCAGCAGCTTAGCGGGAGAAATTGGCGGTGAGCAGTTCTTC. Based on the CDR3 plus reference TRBV7-3 and TRBJ2-1, the full variable domain is GAGVSQTPSNKVTEKGKYVELRCDPISGHTALYWYRQSLGQGPEFLIYFQGTGAADDSGLPNDRFFAVRPEGSVSTLKIQRTERGDSAVYLCASSLAGEIGGEQFFGPGTRLTVL.

This chain links TRBV5-1 with TRBJ2-3, with 15 bases matching TRBD2. The V gene end was trimmed by 5 bases and the J gene end by 6 bases; junction bases not matched to a gene: 4. Germline V gene sequence: CDR1 SGHRS, CDR2 YFSETQ. There are 15 residues in the CDR3. CDR3 protein: CASREGLAGGDTQYF. The DNA of the CDR3 is TGCGCCAGCAGGGAGGGACTAGCGGGAGGCGATACGCAGTATTTT.

The J gene is TRBJ1-1, the V gene TRBV7-8; D is perhaps TRBD1 (5 bases). The length of the CDR3 is 12 residues. The germline V gene has CDR1 SGHVS and CDR2 FQNEAQ. Trimming stripped 3 bases from V and 6 bases from J, with 8 bases between. In DNA, the CDR3 is TGTGCCAGCAGCTTCGCCAGGGCTGAAGCTTTCTTT. Translating gives CASSFARAEAFF.

This chain links TRBV11-3 with TRBJ2-3; 14 bases line up with TRBD2. In germline, CDR1 is SGHNT, CDR2 YENEEA. This CDR3 spans 16 amino acids. V lost 5 bases, J lost 3 bases, and 4 bases stayed unmatched. Here the CDR3 DNA reads TGTGCCAGCAGCCCGAGACTAGCGGGAGGGACAGATACGCAGTATTTT. Translating gives CASSPRLAGGTDTQYF.

This sequence joins TRBV6-6 and TRBJ1-2; tentatively, D is TRBD1 (5 bases). The CDR3 contains 14 residues. Trimming removed 8 bases at V and 4 bases at J, with 17 bases between. Germline CDR1 reads MNHNY; CDR2 reads SVGAGI (reference sequence). The DNA of the CDR3 is TGTGCCAGCTCGGATCGGGCCGGGACCTATGGCTACACCTTC. Amino acids: CASSDRAGTYGYTF.

This chain links TRBV6-6 with TRBJ2-7, with D perhaps matching TRBD1 (6 bases). The CDR3 has 16 amino acids. V dropped 6 bases and J dropped 0 bases, with 18 bases sitting between them. Germline V CDR1 and CDR2: MNHNY, SVGAGI (reference sequence). The CDR3 region is CASRRQGTMSSYEQYF. In nucleotides, the CDR3 is TGTGCCAGCAGGCGACAAGGGACAATGAGCTCCTACGAGCAGTACTTC.

The chain is built from TRBV18 and TRBJ2-3; 9 bases match TRBD2. J was trimmed by 2 bases and V by 3 bases; bases with no gene match: 9. This CDR3 contains 17 residues. CDR1 is KGHSH, CDR2 LQKENI, per germline. As DNA, the CDR3 is TGTGCCAGCTCACCTTTCGAGCTAGCGGGGACCACAGATACGCAGTATTTT. Residues: CASSPFELAGTTDTQYF.

V is TRBV4-2 and J is TRBJ1-5; tentative D call: TRBD1 (6 bases). The V end was cut by 0 bases, the J end by 6 bases, with 12 bases between. This CDR3 is built from 15 residues. Germline CDR1 is LGHNA and CDR2 is YNFKEQ. The DNA of the CDR3 is TGTGCCAGCAGCCAAGATGAGGAGGGGGGTCAGCCCCAGCATTTT. Amino acids: CASSQDEEGGQPQHF.

The chain employs TRBV30 and TRBJ2-1; 8 bases agree with TRBD1. The V and J ends lost 4 bases and 9 bases, in that order; junction bases with no gene match: 8. In germline, CDR1 is GTSNPN, CDR2 SVGIG (reference sequence). The CDR3 consists of 13 residues. This chain's CDR3 is CAWTTGVGGEQFF. As DNA, the CDR3 is TGTGCCTGGACGACAGGGGTAGGTGGTGAGCAGTTCTTC.

The V gene is TRBV5-1, the J gene TRBJ2-2; maybe TRBD1 (5 bases). Germline-derived CDR1 and CDR2 are SGHRS and YFSETQ. Trimming took 0 bases from V and 6 from J, leaving 12 bases between them. The CDR3 totals 15 residues. CDR3 nucleotides: TGCGCCAGCAGCTTGGGATCAGGGTTCGCCGGGGAGCTGTTTTTT. Protein sequence: CASSLGSGFAGELFF.

In its sample, this clone was seen once. The gene calls are TRBV6-1 and TRBJ1-5; D remains ambiguous. With 4 bases removed from V and 6 bases from J, the gap between germline ends came to 4 bases. Germline V gives CDR1 MNHNS, CDR2 SASEGT. CDR3 length equals 11 residues. CDR3 in amino acids: CASSGFQPQHF. The CDR3, as DNA: TGTGCCAGCAGTGGGTTTCAGCCCCAGCATTTT.

The gene calls are TRBV27 and TRBJ2-3; D tentatively fits TRBD1 or TRBD2 (5 bases each). There are 15 residues in the CDR3. Per the germline V gene, CDR1 is MNHEY and CDR2 is SMNVEV (reference sequence). Between the trimmed V and J ends, which lost 4 bases and 2 bases, there was a span of 13 bases. This CDR3 reads CASSSGTPTTDTQYF. The CDR3, as DNA: TGTGCCAGCAGTTCCGGGACCCCCACCACAGATACGCAGTATTTT.

By share of the sample, this clone is medium-sized. Within the sample, other DNA sequences also encode this same CDR3. This chain joins TRBV9 and TRBJ1-4; a weak D match, TRBD1 (6 bases). The CDR3 length is 15 residues. Germline CDR1 and CDR2: SGDLS and YYNGEE. V dropped 0 bases and J dropped 5 bases, with 11 bases sitting between them. The CDR3 here is CASSVGGRRNEKLFF. Here the CDR3 DNA reads TGTGCCAGCAGCGTAGGGGGGCGCCGGAATGAAAAACTGTTTTTT. Full variable domain (rest looked up from reference TRBV9 and TRBJ1-4): DSGVTQTPKHLITATGQRVTLRCSPRSGDLSVYWYQQSLDQGLQFLIQYYNGEERAKGNILERFSAQQFPDLHSELNLSSLELGDSALYFCASSVGGRRNEKLFFGSGTQLSVL.

This chain uses TRBV6-1 with TRBJ1-5; tentatively, D is TRBD1 (5 bases). The CDR3 extends over 14 amino acids. Germline values: CDR1 MNHNS, CDR2 SASEGT. V was pared by 5 bases and J by 7 bases, with 15 bases between. CDR3 loop: CASSSQGLGQPQHF. In nucleotides, the CDR3 is TGTGCCAGCAGTTCCCAGGGTCTAGGACAGCCCCAGCATTTT.

The genes are TRBV7-8 and TRBJ2-3, with TRBD2 identical over 9 bases. The germline CDR1 and CDR2 sequences are SGHVS and FQNEAQ. V trimming: 7 bases; J trimming: 4 bases; junction bases outside the gene matches: 9. The CDR3 has 15 residues. CDR3 protein: CASILSGGSSDTQYF. CDR3 nucleotides: TGTGCCAGCATCCTTAGCGGGGGTTCTTCAGATACGCAGTATTTT.

The chain employs TRBV11-2 and TRBJ1-5; 7 bases line up with TRBD1. Unmatched junction bases numbered 5, after V lost 5 bases and J lost 4 bases. The CDR3 totals 14 residues. CDR1 is SGHAT and CDR2 is FQNNGV in the germline V gene. CDR3 nucleotides: TGTGCCAGCAGCCCGGGACAGATTAATCAGCCCCAGCATTTT. It codes for CASSPGQINQPQHF.